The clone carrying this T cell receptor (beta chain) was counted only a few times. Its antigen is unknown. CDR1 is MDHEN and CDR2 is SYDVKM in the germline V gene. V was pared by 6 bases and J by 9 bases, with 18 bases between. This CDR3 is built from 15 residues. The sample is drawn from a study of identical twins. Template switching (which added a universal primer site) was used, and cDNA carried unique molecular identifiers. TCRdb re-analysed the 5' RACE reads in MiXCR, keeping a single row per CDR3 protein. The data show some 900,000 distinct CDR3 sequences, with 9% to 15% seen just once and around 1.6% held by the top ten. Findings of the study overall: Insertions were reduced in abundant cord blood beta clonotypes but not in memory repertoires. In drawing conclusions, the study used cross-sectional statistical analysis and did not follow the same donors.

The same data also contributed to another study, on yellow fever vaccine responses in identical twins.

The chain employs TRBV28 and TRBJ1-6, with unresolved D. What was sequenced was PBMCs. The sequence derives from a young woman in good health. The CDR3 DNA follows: TGTGCCAGCAGCCAGCGGGAGGGCGATACTTCACCCCTCCACTTT. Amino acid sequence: CASSQREGDTSPLHF.